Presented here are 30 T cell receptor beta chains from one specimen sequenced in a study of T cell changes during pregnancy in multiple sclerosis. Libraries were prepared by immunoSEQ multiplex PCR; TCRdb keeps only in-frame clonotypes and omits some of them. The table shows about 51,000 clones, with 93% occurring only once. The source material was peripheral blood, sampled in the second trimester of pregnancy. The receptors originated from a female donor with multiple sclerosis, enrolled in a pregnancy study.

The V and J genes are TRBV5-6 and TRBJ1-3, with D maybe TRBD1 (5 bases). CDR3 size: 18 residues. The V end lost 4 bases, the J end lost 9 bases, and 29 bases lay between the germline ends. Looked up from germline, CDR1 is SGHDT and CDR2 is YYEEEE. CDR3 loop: CASSPMGGLWDSGATIYF. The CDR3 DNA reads TGTGCCAGCAGCCCTATGGGAGGGCTTTGGGACTCTGGGGCCACCATATATTTT.

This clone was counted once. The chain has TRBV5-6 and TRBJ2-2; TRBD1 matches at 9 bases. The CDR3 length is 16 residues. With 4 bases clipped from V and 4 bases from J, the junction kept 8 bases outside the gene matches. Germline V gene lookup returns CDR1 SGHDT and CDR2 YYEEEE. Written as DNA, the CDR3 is TGTGCCAGCAGCACAACCGGGACAGGGCTCACCGGGGAGCTGTTTTTT. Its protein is CASSTTGTGLTGELFF.

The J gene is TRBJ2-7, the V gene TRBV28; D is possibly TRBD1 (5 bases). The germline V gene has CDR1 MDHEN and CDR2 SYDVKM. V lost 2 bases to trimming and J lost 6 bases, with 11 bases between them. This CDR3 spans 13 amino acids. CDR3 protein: CASSLTGSSEQYF. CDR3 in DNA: TGTGCCAGCAGTTTAACAGGTTCTTCCGAGCAGTACTTC. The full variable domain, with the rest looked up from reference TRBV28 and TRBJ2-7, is DVKVTQSSRYLVKRTGEKVFLECVQDMDHENMFWYRQDPGLGLRLIYFSYDVKMKEKGDIPEGYSVSREKKERFSLILESASTNQTSMYLCASSLTGSSEQYFGPGTRLTVT.

The CDR3 DNA follows: TGTGCCAGAAGCTTTCAGGGGTACTATGGCTACACCTTC. Its protein is CARSFQGYYGYTF. This chain uses TRBV5-3 with TRBJ1-2; the D gene is possibly TRBD1 (6 bases). TRBV5-3 is designated an ORF whose function remains uncertain. The V and J ends lost 2 bases and 3 bases respectively, with 8 bases between them. The CDR3 runs to 13 residues.

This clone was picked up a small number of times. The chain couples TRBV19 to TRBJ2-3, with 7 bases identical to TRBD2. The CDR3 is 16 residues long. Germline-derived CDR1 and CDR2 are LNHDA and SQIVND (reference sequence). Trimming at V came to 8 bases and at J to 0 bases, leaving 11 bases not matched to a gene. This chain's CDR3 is CASSGSSGPSTDTQYF. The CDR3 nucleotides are TGTGCCAGTTCTGGGTCTAGCGGCCCGAGCACAGATACGCAGTATTTT.

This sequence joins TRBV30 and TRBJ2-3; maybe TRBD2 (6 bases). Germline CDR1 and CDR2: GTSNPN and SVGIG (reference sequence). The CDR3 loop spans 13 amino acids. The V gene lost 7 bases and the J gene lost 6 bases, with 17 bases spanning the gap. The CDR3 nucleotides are TGTGCCTCCACCGAAGGCGGGGCCGATACGCAGTATTTT. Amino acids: CASTEGGADTQYF.

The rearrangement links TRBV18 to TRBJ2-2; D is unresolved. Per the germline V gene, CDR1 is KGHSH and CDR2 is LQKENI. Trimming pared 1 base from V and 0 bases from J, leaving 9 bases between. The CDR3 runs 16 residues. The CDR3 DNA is TGTGCCAGCTCACCACGCCCCAGGCCGAACACCGGGGAGCTGTTTTTT. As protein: CASSPRPRPNTGELFF.

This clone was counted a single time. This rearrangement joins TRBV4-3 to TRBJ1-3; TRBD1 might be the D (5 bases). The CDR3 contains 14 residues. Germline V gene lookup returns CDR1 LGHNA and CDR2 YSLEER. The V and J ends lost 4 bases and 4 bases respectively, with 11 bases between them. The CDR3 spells CASSPQGAGNTIYF. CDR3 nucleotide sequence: TGCGCCAGCAGCCCCCAGGGTGCAGGAAACACCATATATTTT.

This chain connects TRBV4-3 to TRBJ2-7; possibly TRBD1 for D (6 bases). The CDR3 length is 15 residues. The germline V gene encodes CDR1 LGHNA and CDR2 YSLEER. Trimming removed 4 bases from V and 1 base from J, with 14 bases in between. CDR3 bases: TGCGCCAGCAGCCTTTCGGAAACAGGGTCCTACGAGCAGTACTTC. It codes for CASSLSETGSYEQYF.

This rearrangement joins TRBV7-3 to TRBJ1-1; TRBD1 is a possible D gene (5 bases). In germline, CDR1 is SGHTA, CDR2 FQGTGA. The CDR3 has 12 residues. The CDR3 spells CRGINISAEAFF. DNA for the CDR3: TGTAGGGGCATTAACATCTCGGCTGAAGCTTTCTTT.

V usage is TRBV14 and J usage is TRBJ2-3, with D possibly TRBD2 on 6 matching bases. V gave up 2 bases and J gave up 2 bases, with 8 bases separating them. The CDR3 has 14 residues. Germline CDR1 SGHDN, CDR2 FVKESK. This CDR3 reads CASSQSSVTDTQYF. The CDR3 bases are TGTGCCAGCAGCCAATCTAGCGTCACAGATACGCAGTATTTT.

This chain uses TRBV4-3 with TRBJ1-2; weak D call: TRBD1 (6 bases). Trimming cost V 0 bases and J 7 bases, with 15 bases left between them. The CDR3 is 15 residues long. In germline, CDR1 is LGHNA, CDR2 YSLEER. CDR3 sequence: CASSQERAGVSGYTF. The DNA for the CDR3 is TGCGCCAGCAGCCAAGAAAGAGCAGGGGTTAGTGGCTACACCTTC.

The chain's CDR3 is CASSAGTGEAFF. CDR3 coding DNA: TGTGCCAGCAGCGCAGGGACAGGAGAAGCTTTCTTT. The V and J genes are TRBV7-2 and TRBJ1-1; 8 positions agree with TRBD1. J gave up 8 bases and V 5 bases, and 4 bases lay outside the gene matches. CDR3 size: 12 residues. Germline CDR1 is SGHTA and CDR2 is FQGNSA.

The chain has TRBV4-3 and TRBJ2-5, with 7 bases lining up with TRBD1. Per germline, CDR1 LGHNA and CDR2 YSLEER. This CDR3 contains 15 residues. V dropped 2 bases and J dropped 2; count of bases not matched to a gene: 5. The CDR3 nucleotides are TGCGCCAGCAGCCAATCCTGGGACAGTCAAGAGACCCAGTACTTC. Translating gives CASSQSWDSQETQYF.

CDR3 protein: CASSSVGRRAGENTQYF. The CDR3 DNA reads as TGTGCCAGCAGCTCCGTCGGCCGGCGGGCGGGAGAAAATACGCAGTATTTT. V gene TRBV7-2 combines with J gene TRBJ2-3; 7 nucleotides match TRBD2. With 4 bases clipped from V and 7 bases from J, the junction kept 17 bases outside the gene matches. The CDR3 is 17 residues long. Germline CDR1 reads SGHTA; CDR2 reads FQGNSA.

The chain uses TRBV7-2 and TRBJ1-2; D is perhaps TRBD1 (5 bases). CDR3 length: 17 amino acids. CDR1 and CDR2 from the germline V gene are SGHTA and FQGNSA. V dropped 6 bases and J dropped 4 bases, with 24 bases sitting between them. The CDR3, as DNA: TGTGCCAGCAGGCCCGGGTTACGGGGGGGAGGGTCCTATGGCTACACCTTC. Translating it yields CASRPGLRGGGSYGYTF.

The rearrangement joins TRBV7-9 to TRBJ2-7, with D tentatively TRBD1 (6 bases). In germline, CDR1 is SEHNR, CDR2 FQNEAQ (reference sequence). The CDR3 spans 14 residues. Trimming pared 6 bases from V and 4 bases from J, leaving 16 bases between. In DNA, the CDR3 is TGTGCCAGCAGTTCAACTGGGACAAGGTACGAGCAGTACTTC. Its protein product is CASSSTGTRYEQYF. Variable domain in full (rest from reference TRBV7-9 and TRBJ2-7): DTGVSQNPRHKITKRGQNVTFRCDPISEHNRLYWYRQTLGQGPEFLTYFQNEAQLEKSRLLSDRFSAERPKGSFSTLEIQRTEQGDSAMYLCASSSTGTRYEQYFGPGTRLTVT.

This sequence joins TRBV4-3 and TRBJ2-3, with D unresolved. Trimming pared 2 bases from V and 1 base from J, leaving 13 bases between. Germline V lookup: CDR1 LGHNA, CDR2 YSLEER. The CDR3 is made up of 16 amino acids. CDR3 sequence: CASSQQTGHGTDTQYF. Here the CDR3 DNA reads TGCGCCAGCAGCCAACAAACCGGTCACGGCACAGATACGCAGTATTTT.

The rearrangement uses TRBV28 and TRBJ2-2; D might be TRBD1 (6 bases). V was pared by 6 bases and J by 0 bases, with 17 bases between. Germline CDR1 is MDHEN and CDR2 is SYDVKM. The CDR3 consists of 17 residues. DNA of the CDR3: TGTGCCAGCAGGCCTCAACAGGGATTGGCGAACACCGGGGAGCTGTTTTTT. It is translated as CASRPQQGLANTGELFF.

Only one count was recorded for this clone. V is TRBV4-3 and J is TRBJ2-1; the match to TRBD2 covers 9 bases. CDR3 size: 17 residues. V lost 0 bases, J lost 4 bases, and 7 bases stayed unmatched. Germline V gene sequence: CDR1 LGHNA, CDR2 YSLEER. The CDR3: CASSQDWLAGKYNEQFF. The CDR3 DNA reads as TGCGCCAGCAGCCAAGACTGGCTAGCGGGAAAATACAATGAGCAGTTCTTC.

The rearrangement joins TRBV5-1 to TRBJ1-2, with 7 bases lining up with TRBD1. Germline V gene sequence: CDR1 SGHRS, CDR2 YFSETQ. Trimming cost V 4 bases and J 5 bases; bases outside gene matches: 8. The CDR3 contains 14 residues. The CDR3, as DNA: TGCGCCAGCAGCCTGGAACAGGGGTTTTATGGCTACACCTTC. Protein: CASSLEQGFYGYTF.

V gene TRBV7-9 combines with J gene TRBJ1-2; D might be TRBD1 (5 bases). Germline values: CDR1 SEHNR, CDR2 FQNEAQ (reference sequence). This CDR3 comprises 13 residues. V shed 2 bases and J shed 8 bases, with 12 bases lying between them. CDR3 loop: CASSLIGEGGYTF. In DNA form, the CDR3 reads TGTGCCAGCAGCTTAATAGGGGAAGGCGGCTACACCTTC.

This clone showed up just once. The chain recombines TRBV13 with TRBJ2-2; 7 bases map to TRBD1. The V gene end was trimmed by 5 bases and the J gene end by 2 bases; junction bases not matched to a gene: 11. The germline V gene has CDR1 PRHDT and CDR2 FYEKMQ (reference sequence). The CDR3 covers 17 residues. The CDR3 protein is CASSRGQVAYNTGELFF. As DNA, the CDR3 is TGTGCCAGCAGCCGCGGACAGGTTGCGTATAACACCGGGGAGCTGTTTTTT. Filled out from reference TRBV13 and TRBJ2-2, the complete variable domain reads AAGVIQSPRHLIKEKRETATLKCYPIPRHDTVYWYQQGPGQDPQFLISFYEKMQSDKGSIPDRFSAQQFSDYHSELNMSSLELGDSALYFCASSRGQVAYNTGELFFGEGSRLTVL.

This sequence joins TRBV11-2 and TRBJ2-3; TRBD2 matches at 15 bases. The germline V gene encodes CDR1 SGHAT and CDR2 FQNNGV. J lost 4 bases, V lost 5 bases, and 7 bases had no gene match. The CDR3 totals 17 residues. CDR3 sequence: CASSPRTSGRAADTQYF. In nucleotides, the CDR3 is TGTGCCAGCAGCCCAAGGACTAGCGGGAGGGCAGCAGATACGCAGTATTTT.

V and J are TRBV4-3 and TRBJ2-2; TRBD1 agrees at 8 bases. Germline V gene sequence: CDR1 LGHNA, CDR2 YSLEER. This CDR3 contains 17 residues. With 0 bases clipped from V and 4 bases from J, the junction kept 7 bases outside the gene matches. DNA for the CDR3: TGCGCCAGCAGCCAAGATCTGGTCAGGGGGCGCACCGGGGAGCTGTTTTTT. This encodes CASSQDLVRGRTGELFF.

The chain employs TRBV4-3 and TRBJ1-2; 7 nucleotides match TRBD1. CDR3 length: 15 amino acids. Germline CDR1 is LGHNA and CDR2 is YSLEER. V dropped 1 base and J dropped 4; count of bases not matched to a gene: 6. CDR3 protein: CASSQVKGGGYGYTF. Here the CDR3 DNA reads TGCGCCAGCAGCCAAGTTAAAGGGGGCGGCTATGGCTACACCTTC.

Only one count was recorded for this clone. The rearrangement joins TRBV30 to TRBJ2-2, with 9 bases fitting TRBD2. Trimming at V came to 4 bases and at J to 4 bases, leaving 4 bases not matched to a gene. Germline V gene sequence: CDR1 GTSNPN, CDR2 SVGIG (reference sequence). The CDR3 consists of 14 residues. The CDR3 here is CAWMREGLTGELFF. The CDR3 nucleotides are TGTGCCTGGATGCGGGAGGGCCTCACCGGGGAGCTGTTTTTT.

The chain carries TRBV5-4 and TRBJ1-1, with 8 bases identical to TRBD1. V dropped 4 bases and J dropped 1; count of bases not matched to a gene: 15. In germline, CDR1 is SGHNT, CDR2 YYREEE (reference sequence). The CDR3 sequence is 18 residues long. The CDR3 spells CASSQWDRKGVWNTEAFF. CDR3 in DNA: TGTGCCAGCAGCCAATGGGACAGGAAGGGGGTGTGGAACACTGAAGCTTTCTTT.

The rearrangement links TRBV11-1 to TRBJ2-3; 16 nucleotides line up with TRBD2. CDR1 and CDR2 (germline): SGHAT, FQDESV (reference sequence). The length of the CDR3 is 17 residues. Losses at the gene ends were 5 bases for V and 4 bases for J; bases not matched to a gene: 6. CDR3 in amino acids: CASSTGLAGGRADTQYF. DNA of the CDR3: TGTGCCAGCAGCACGGGACTAGCGGGAGGGCGGGCAGATACGCAGTATTTT.

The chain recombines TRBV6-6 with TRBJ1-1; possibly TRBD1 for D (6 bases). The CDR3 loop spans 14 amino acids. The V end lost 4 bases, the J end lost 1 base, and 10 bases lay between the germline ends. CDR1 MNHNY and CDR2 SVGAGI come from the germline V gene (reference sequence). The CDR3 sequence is CASSLKGENTEAFF. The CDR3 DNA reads TGTGCCAGCAGTTTAAAGGGGGAGAACACTGAAGCTTTCTTT.